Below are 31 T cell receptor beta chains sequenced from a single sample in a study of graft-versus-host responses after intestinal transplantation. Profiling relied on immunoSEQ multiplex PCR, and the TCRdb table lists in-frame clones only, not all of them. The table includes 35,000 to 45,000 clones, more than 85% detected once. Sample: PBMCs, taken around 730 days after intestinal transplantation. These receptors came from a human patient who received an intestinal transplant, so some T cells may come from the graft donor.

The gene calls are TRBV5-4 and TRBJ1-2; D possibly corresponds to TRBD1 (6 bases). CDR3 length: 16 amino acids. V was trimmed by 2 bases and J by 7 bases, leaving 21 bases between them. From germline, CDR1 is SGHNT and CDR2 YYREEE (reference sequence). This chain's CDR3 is CASSLQSGARGFGYTF. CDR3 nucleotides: TGTGCCAGCAGCTTACAATCGGGGGCGCGGGGTTTTGGCTACACCTTC.

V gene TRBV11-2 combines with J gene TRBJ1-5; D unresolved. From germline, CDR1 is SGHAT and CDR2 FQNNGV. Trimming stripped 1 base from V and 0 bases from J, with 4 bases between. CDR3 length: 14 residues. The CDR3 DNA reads TGTGCCAGCAGCTTAGGGTCTAGCAATCAGCCCCAGCATTTT. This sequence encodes CASSLGSSNQPQHF. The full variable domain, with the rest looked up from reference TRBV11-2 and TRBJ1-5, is EAGVAQSPRYKIIEKRQSVAFWCNPISGHATLYWYQQILGQGPKLLIQFQNNGVVDDSQLPKDRFSAERLKGVDSTLKIQPAKLEDSAVYLCASSLGSSNQPQHFGDGTRLSIL.

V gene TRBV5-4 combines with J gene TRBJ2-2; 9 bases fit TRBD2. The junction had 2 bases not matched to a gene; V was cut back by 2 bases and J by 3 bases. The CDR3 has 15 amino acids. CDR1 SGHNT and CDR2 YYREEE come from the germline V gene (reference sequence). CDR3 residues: CASSFSGSYTGELFF. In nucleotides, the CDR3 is TGTGCCAGCAGCTTTAGCGGGAGCTACACCGGGGAGCTGTTTTTT.

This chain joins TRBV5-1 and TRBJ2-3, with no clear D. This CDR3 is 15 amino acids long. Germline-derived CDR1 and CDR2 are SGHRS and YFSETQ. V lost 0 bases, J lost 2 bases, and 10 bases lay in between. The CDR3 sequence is CASSLETPYTDTQYF. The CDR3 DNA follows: TGCGCCAGCAGCTTGGAGACTCCATACACAGATACGCAGTATTTT.

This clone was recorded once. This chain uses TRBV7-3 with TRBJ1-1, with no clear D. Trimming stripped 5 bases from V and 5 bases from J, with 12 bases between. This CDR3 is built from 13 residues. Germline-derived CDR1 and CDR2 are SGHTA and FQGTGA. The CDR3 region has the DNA TGTGCCAGCAGCCAAGCCGGGGTAACTGAAGCTTTCTTT. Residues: CASSQAGVTEAFF.

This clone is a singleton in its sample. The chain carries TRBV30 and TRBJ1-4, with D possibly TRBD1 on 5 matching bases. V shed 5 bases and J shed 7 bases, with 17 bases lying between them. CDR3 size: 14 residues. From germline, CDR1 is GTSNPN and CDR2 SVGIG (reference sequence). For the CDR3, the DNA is TGTGCCTGGGCCCCGGGTCCCAGGGCTGAAAAACTGTTTTTT. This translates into CAWAPGPRAEKLFF. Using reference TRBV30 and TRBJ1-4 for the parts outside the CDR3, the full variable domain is SQTIHQWPATLVQPVGSPLSLECTVEGTSNPNLYWYRQAAGRGLQLLFYSVGIGQISSEVPQNLSASRPQDRQFILSSKKLLLSDSGFYLCAWAPGPRAEKLFFGSGTQLSVL.

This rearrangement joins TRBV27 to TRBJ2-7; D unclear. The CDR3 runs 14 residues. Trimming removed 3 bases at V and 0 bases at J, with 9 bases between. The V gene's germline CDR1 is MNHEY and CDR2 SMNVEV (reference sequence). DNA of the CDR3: TGTGCCAGCAGTTTGAGGAGTAGCTCCTACGAGCAGTACTTC. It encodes CASSLRSSSYEQYF.

CDR3 sequence (DNA): TGTGCCAGCAGTGAAGGGGGGGTTCTTGGCGAGCAGTACTTC. It encodes CASSEGGVLGEQYF. The chain links TRBV6-5 to TRBJ2-7, with TRBD2 as a possible D gene (7 bases). This CDR3 comprises 14 residues. Trimming took 5 bases from V and 6 from J, leaving 17 bases between them. Germline V CDR1 and CDR2: MNHEY, SVGAGI.

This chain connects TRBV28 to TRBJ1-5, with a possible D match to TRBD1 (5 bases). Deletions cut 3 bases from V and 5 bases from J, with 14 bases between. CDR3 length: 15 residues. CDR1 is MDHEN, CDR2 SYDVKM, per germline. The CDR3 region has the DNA TGTGCCAGCAGTTTCTCGGCAGGGTGGCATCAGCCCCAGCATTTT. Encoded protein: CASSFSAGWHQPQHF.

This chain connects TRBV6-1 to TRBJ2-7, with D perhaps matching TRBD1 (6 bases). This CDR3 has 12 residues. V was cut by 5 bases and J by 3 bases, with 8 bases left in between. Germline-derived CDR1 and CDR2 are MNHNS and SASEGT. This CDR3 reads CASSQGFYEQYF. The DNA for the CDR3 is TGTGCCAGCAGTCAGGGGTTCTACGAGCAGTACTTC.

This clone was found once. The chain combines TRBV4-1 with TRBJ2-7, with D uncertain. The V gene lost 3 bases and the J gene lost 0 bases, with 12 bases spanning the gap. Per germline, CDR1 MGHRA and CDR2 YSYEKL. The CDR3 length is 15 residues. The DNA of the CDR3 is TGCGCCAGCAGCCATGTCAGGCCGATCTCCTACGAGCAGTACTTC. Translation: CASSHVRPISYEQYF.

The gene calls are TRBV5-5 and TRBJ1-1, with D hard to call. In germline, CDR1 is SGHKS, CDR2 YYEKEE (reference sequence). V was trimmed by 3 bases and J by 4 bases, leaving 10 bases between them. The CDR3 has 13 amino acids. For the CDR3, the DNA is TGTGCCAGCAGCTCACGCCCGGGCACTGAAGCTTTCTTT. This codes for CASSSRPGTEAFF. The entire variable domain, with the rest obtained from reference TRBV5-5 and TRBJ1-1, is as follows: DAGVTQSPTHLIKTRGQQVTLRCSPISGHKSVSWYQQVLGQGPQFIFQYYEKEERGRGNFPDRFSARQFPNYSSELNVNALLLGDSALYLCASSSRPGTEAFFGQGTRLTVV.

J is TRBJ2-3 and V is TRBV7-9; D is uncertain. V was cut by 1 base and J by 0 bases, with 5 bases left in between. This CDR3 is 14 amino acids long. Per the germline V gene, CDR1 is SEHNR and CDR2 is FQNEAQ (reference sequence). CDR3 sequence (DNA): TGTGCCAGCAGCTTAGGACATAGCACAGATACGCAGTATTTT. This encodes CASSLGHSTDTQYF.

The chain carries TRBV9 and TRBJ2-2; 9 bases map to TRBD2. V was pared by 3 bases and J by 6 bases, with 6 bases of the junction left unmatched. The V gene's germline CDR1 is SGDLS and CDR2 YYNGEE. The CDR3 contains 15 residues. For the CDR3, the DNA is TGTGCCAGCAGCGACTTAGCGGGAGACGCCGGGGAGCTGTTTTTT. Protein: CASSDLAGDAGELFF. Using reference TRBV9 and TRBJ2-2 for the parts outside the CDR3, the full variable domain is DSGVTQTPKHLITATGQRVTLRCSPRSGDLSVYWYQQSLDQGLQFLIQYYNGEERAKGNILERFSAQQFPDLHSELNLSSLELGDSALYFCASSDLAGDAGELFFGEGSRLTVL.

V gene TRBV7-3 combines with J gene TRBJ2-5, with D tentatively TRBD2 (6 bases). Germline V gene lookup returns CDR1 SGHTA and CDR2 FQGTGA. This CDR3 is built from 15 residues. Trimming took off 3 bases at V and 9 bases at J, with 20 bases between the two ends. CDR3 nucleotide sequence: TGTGCCAGCAGCTTGGGGCCCTCGGTAGGGAGGCCCCAGTACTTC. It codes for CASSLGPSVGRPQYF.

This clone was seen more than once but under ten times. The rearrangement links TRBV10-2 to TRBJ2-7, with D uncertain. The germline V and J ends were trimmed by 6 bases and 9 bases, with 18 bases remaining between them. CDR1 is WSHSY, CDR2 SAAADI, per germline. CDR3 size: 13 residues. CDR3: CASSDGPPDRQYF. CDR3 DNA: TGCGCCAGCAGCGACGGGCCACCCGACCGGCAGTACTTC.

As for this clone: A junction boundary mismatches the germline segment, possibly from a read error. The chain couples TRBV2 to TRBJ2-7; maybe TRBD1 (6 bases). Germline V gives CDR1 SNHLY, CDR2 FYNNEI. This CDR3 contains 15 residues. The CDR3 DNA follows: TGTGCCAGCAGTGAAGCAGAGCAGGGGTTCTACAAGCAGTACTTC. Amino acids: CASSEAEQGFYKQYF.

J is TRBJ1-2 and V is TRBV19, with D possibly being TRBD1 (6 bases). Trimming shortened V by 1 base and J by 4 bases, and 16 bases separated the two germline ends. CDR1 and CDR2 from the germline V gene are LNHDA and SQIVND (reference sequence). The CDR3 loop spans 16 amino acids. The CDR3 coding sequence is TGTGCCAGTAGTATAGTAGAAGGGGGGCCGATCTATGGCTACACCTTC. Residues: CASSIVEGGPIYGYTF.

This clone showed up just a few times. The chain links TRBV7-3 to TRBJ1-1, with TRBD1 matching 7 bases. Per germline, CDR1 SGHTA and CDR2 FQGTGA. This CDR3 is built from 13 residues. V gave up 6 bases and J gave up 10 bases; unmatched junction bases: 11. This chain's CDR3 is CASSDQPGTAAFF. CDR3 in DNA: TGTGCCAGCAGTGACCAACCTGGGACAGCAGCTTTCTTT.

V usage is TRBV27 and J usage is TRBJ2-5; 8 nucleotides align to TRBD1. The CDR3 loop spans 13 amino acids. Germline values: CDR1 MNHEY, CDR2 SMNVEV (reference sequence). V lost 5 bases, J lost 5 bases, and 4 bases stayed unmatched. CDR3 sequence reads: CASSRTGRETQYF. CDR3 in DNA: TGTGCCAGCAGTCGGACAGGGAGGGAGACCCAGTACTTC.

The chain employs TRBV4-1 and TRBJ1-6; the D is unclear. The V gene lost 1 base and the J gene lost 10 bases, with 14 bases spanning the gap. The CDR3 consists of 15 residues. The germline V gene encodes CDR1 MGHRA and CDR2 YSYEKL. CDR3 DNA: TGCGCCAGCAGCCAAGCCGCTTTAGACGGGTCACCCCTCCACTTT. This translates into CASSQAALDGSPLHF.

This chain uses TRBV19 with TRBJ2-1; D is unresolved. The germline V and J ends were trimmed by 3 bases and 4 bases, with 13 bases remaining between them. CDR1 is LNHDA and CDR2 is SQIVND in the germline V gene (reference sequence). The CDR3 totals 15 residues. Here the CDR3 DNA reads TGTGCCAGTAGTATTAGTGGGATGGGGTACAATGAGCAGTTCTTC. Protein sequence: CASSISGMGYNEQFF. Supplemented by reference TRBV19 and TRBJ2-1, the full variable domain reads DGGITQSPKYLFRKEGQNVTLSCEQNLNHDAMYWYRQDPGQGLRLIYYSQIVNDFQKGDIAEGYSVSREKKESFPLTVTSAQKNPTAFYLCASSISGMGYNEQFFGPGTRLTVL.

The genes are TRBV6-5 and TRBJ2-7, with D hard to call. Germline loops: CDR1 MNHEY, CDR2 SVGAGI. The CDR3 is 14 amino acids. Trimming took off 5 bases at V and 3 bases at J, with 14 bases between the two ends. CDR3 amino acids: CASSTILGHYEQYF. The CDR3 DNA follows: TGTGCCAGCAGTACGATTCTAGGGCACTACGAGCAGTACTTC.

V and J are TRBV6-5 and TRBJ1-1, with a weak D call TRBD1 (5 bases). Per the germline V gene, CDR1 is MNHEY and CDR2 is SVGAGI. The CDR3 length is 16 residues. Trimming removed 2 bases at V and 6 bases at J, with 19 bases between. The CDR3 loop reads CASSYLRDFPPAEAFF. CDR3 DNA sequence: TGTGCCAGCAGTTACCTCAGGGATTTTCCACCCGCTGAAGCTTTCTTT.

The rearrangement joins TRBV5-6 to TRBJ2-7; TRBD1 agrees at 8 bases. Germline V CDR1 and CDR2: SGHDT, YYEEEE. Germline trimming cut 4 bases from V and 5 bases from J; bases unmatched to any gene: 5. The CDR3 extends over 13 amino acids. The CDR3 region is CASSRDRRNEQYF. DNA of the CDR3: TGTGCCAGCAGCCGGGACAGGAGGAACGAGCAGTACTTC.

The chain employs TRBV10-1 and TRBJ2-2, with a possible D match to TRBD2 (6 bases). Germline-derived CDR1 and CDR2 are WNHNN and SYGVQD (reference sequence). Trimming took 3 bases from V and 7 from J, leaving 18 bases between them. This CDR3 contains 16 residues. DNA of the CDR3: TGCGCCAGCAGTGATTTTAGCGGACCCACAAACGGGGAGCTGTTTTTT. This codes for CASSDFSGPTNGELFF.

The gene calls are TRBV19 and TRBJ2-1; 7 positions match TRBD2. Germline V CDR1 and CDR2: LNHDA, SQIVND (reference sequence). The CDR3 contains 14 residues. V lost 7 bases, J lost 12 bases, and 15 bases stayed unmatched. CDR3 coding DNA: TGTGCCAGTACCTCCTTTGGGGCGGGAGAACGGCAGTTCTTC. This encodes CASTSFGAGERQFF.

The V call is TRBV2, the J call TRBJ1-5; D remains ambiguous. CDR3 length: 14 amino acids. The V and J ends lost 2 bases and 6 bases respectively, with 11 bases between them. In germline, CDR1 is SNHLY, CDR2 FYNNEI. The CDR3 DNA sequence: TGTGCCAGCAGTGAAAATAGCTGGGGTCAGCCCCAGCATTTT. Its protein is CASSENSWGQPQHF.

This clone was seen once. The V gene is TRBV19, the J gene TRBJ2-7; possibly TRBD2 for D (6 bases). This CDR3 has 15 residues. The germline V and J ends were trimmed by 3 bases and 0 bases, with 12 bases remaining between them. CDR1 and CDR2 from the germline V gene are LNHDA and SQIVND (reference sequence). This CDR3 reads CASSMYGGSSYEQYF. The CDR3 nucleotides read TGTGCCAGTAGTATGTACGGGGGAAGCTCCTACGAGCAGTACTTC.

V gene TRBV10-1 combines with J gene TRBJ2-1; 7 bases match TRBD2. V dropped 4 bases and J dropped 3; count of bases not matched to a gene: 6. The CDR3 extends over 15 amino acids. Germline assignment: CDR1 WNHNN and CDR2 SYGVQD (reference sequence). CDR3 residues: CASSVQASGYNEQFF. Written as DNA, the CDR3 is TGCGCCAGCAGTGTCCAGGCTAGCGGCTACAATGAGCAGTTCTTC.

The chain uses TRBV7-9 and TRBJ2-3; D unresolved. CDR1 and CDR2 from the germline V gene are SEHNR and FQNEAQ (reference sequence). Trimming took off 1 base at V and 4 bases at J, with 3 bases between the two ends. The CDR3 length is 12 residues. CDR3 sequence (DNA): TGTGCCAGCAGCTTAGACTCAGATACGCAGTATTTT. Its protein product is CASSLDSDTQYF.